Below are 17 T cell receptor beta chains sequenced from a single sample in a study of graft-versus-host responses after intestinal transplantation. The repertoire was sequenced with immunoSEQ multiplex PCR; TCRdb's copy has only in-frame clones and lacks some. The sample lists some 40,000 clones, roughly 90% seen once, with around 7% in the top ten. Sequencing used PBMCs, obtained less than 280 days after transplant. The receptors were sampled from a human patient who received an intestinal transplant, so some T cells may come from the graft donor.

This clone came up a few times. V and J are TRBV27 and TRBJ1-5; no clear D gene. The germline V gene has CDR1 MNHEY and CDR2 SMNVEV (reference sequence). The CDR3 runs 14 residues. V was clipped by 2 bases and J by 4 bases, with 9 bases between them. CDR3 residues: CASSLEPNNQPQHF. The CDR3 DNA follows: TGTGCCAGCAGTTTAGAACCAAATAATCAGCCCCAGCATTTT.

The chain carries TRBV7-3 and TRBJ2-7; tentatively, D is TRBD1 (5 bases). CDR1 SGHTA and CDR2 FQGTGA come from the germline V gene. Trimming cost V 4 bases and J 3 bases, with 10 bases left between them. The CDR3 consists of 13 residues. The CDR3 here is CASSSDIGYEQYF. Here the CDR3 DNA reads TGTGCCAGCAGCTCGGACATAGGCTACGAGCAGTACTTC.

CDR3 residues: CASSFQGSTEQYF. CDR3 sequence (DNA): TGTGCCAGCAGCTTTCAGGGTTCTACCGAGCAGTACTTC. The V call is TRBV7-9, the J call TRBJ2-7; TRBD1 might be the D (5 bases). Between the trimmed V and J ends, which lost 3 bases and 6 bases, there was a span of 12 bases. The CDR3 has 13 amino acids. The V gene's germline CDR1 is SEHNR and CDR2 FQNEAQ (reference sequence).

V usage is TRBV9 and J usage is TRBJ2-1, with D possibly TRBD1 on 6 matching bases. CDR3 length: 14 residues. V shed 4 bases and J shed 2 bases, with 10 bases lying between them. The germline V gene has CDR1 SGDLS and CDR2 YYNGEE. DNA of the CDR3: TGTGCCAGCAGCCCTGGACAGCCCTACAATGAGCAGTTCTTC. This translates into CASSPGQPYNEQFF.

This chain links TRBV5-1 with TRBJ2-7; TRBD2 aligns across 9 bases. This CDR3 contains 15 residues. The germline V gene has CDR1 SGHRS and CDR2 YFSETQ. V lost 9 bases, J lost 2 bases, and 12 bases stayed unmatched. The CDR3 here is CATSLAGGPAYEQYF. In DNA form, the CDR3 reads TGCGCCACCTCGCTCGCGGGGGGGCCTGCCTACGAGCAGTACTTC.

The rearrangement links TRBV6-1 to TRBJ1-2; TRBD1 matches at 8 bases. The CDR3 spans 14 residues. Trimming took 4 bases from V and 7 from J; bases not matched to a gene: 8. The germline V gene has CDR1 MNHNS and CDR2 SASEGT. The CDR3 sequence: CASSAQGGAAGYTF. Written as DNA, the CDR3 is TGTGCCAGCAGTGCACAGGGGGGGGCTGCTGGCTACACCTTC.

CDR3 in DNA: TGTGCCAGTCGCGAACTAGCGGACACCTACAATGAGCAGTTCTTC. It yields the protein CASRELADTYNEQFF. The chain is built from TRBV19 and TRBJ2-1; 8 bases agree with TRBD2. Germline V CDR1 and CDR2: LNHDA, SQIVND (reference sequence). The CDR3 is made up of 15 amino acids. Trimming took 8 bases from V and 2 from J; bases not matched to a gene: 8.

On this clone itself: The sample holds other DNA sequences that translate to the same CDR3. CDR3 nucleotide sequence: TGTGCCAGTAGTACTGGACAGGGGGACTATGGCTACACCTTC. This encodes CASSTGQGDYGYTF. V usage is TRBV19 and J usage is TRBJ1-2; TRBD1 aligns across 10 bases. Trimming at V came to 4 bases and at J to 3 bases, leaving 2 bases not matched to a gene. CDR1 LNHDA and CDR2 SQIVND come from the germline V gene (reference sequence). This CDR3 region has 14 residues. Full variable domain (rest looked up from reference TRBV19 and TRBJ1-2): DGGITQSPKYLFRKEGQNVTLSCEQNLNHDAMYWYRQDPGQGLRLIYYSQIVNDFQKGDIAEGYSVSREKKESFPLTVTSAQKNPTAFYLCASSTGQGDYGYTFGSGTRLTVV.

The gene calls are TRBV4-2 and TRBJ1-2; D unresolved. V was pared by 5 bases and J by 2 bases, with 18 bases between. Per germline, CDR1 LGHNA and CDR2 YNFKEQ. This CDR3 contains 16 residues. CDR3: CASSLASGSRNYGYTF. CDR3 nucleotide sequence: TGTGCCAGCAGCTTGGCCTCCGGGTCCCGCAACTATGGCTACACCTTC.

The CDR3 nucleotides read TGTGCCATCCAAAACAGCGGTGAAGCTTTCTTT. Translating it yields CAIQNSGEAFF. This chain joins TRBV11-2 and TRBJ1-1; no firm D call. CDR3 size: 11 residues. Germline V gene data show CDR1 as SGHAT and CDR2 as FQNNGV. The V end lost 10 bases, the J end lost 7 bases, and 13 bases lay between the germline ends. The full variable domain, its missing parts supplied by reference TRBV11-2 and TRBJ1-1, is EAGVAQSPRYKIIEKRQSVAFWCNPISGHATLYWYQQILGQGPKLLIQFQNNGVVDDSQLPKDRFSAERLKGVDSTLKIQPAKLEDSAVYLCAIQNSGEAFFGQGTRLTVV.

This clone was recorded only once. V gene TRBV2 combines with J gene TRBJ1-1; 7 bases match TRBD1. CDR3 length: 15 residues. Germline-derived CDR1 and CDR2 are SNHLY and FYNNEI. V gave up 8 bases and J gave up 3 bases; unmatched junction bases: 12. The chain's CDR3 is CASLYRGGLDTEAFF. The CDR3 coding sequence is TGTGCCAGCTTGTACAGGGGTGGCCTCGACACTGAAGCTTTCTTT.

This chain connects TRBV18 to TRBJ1-6; D not certain. From germline, CDR1 is KGHSH and CDR2 LQKENI. CDR3 size: 15 residues. The ends were cut back, 5 bases at V and 7 bases at J, with 15 bases in the middle. The CDR3 DNA reads TGTGCCAGCTCAATCCTTGGGCCGGGGAATTCACCCCTCCACTTT. Encoded protein: CASSILGPGNSPLHF.

This rearrangement joins TRBV9 to TRBJ2-1, with 8 positions matching TRBD1. V lost 0 bases and J lost 12; bases outside the gene matches: 14. CDR3 length equals 16 residues. Germline CDR1 and CDR2: SGDLS and YYNGEE. The CDR3 sequence: CASSVGQGSPHDWQFF. CDR3 sequence (DNA): TGTGCCAGCAGCGTAGGACAGGGGTCCCCCCACGATTGGCAGTTCTTC. The variable domain in full, with the rest retrieved from reference TRBV9 and TRBJ2-1, is DSGVTQTPKHLITATGQRVTLRCSPRSGDLSVYWYQQSLDQGLQFLIQYYNGEERAKGNILERFSAQQFPDLHSELNLSSLELGDSALYFCASSVGQGSPHDWQFFGPGTRLTVL.

This clone was recorded once. V and J are TRBV5-1 and TRBJ1-2; TRBD1 agrees at 7 bases. Germline V lookup: CDR1 SGHRS, CDR2 YFSETQ. This CDR3 contains 14 residues. V gave up 4 bases and J gave up 4 bases; unmatched junction bases: 7. Here the CDR3 reads CASSGDTGVYGYTF. Written as DNA, the CDR3 is TGCGCCAGCAGCGGCGACACAGGGGTCTATGGCTACACCTTC.

The genes are TRBV6-1 and TRBJ2-5, with D perhaps TRBD1 (6 bases). Germline CDR1 MNHNS, CDR2 SASEGT. The CDR3 totals 12 residues. CDR3 DNA: TGTGTCTCAGAGGGGGTTGACGAGACCCAGTACTTC. This gives the protein CVSEGVDETQYF.

The J gene is TRBJ1-1, the V gene TRBV5-1; 9 nucleotides match TRBD1. This CDR3 has 19 residues. The V segment lost 1 base and the J segment 3 bases; nucleotides outside the gene matches: 16. Germline V gives CDR1 SGHRS, CDR2 YFSETQ. CDR3 coding DNA: TGCGCCAGCAGCTTGAACCGGCTGCCTCTGGACAGGGGAGACACTGAAGCTTTCTTT. As protein: CASSLNRLPLDRGDTEAFF.

The V call is TRBV5-4, the J call TRBJ1-6, with D perhaps TRBD1 (6 bases). Per the germline V gene, CDR1 is SGHNT and CDR2 is YYREEE (reference sequence). CDR3 length equals 13 residues. V shed 1 base and J shed 7 bases, with 6 bases lying between them. CDR3 nucleotide sequence: TGTGCCAGCAGCTTGACAGGGAATTCACCCCTCCACTTT. Protein product: CASSLTGNSPLHF.